A single TCR beta chain is shown here with its context. Its target is unknown. Donors were Caucasian adults residing in Nashville, Tennessee, USA. In the CD4+ fraction, cells were divided into CD45RA+ naive and CD45RA-negative memory subsets. This record belongs to a study of shared clonotypes between healthy human individuals. Study-wide points: Despite large depth, sorted-subset datasets appeared incompletely sequenced. Sequencing depth was expected to influence donor clonotype sharing.

Generated by immunoSEQ multiplex PCR, the TCRdb table keeps only in-frame clones and is missing some. The repertoire consists of some 680,000 clones, with less than 80% occurring once and the leading ten covering 1.5% to 2%. The CDR3 runs to 14 residues. With V trimmed by 5 bases and J by 6 bases, 9 bases remained unmatched. Germline V lookup: CDR1 SGHVS, CDR2 FNYEAQ. The chain links TRBV7-6 to TRBJ1-1, with 7 bases lining up with TRBD1. The clonotype comes from a woman aged 30 to 39 in good health. The sample was memory CD4+ T cells sorted from blood. The subset is: CD45RA-negative fraction. The CDR3 region has the DNA TGTGCCAGCAGCGTCACTACAGGGGCTCCTGAAGCTTTCTTT. Amino acids: CASSVTTGAPEAFF.